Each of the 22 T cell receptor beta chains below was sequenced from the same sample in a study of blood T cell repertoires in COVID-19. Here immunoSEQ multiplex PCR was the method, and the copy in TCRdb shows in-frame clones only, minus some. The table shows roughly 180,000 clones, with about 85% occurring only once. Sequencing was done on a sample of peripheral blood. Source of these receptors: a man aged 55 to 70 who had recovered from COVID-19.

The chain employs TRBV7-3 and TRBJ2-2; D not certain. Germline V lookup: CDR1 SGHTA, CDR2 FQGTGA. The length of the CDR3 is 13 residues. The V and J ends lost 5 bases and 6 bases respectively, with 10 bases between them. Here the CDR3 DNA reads TGTGCCAGCAGCCCAAACATGGCCGGGGAGCTGTTTTTT. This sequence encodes CASSPNMAGELFF.

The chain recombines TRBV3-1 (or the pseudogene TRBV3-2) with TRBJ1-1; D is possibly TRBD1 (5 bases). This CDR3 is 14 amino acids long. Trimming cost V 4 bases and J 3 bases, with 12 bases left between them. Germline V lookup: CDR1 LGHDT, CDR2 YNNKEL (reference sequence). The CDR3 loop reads CASSRGETDTEAFF. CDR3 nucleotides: TGTGCCAGCAGCCGGGGGGAGACGGACACTGAAGCTTTCTTT.

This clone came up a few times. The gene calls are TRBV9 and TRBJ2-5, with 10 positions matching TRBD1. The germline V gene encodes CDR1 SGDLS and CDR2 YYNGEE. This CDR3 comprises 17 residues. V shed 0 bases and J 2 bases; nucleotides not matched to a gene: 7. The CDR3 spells CASSVETGGLRQETQYF. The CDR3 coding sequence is TGTGCCAGCAGCGTAGAGACAGGGGGCCTGAGGCAAGAGACCCAGTACTTC.

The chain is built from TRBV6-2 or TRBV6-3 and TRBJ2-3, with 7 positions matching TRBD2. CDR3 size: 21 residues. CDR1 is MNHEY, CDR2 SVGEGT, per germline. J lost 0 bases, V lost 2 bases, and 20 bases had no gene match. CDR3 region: CASSYTRDYTQQVSSTDTQYF. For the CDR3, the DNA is TGTGCCAGCAGTTACACCCGGGACTACACGCAACAAGTCAGTAGCACAGATACGCAGTATTTT.

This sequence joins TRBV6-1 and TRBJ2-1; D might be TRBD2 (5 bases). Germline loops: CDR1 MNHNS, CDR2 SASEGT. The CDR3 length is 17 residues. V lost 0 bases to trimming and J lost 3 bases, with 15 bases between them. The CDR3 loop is CASSEAWVDSHYNEQFF. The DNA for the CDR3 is TGTGCCAGCAGTGAAGCGTGGGTGGACTCTCACTACAATGAGCAGTTCTTC.

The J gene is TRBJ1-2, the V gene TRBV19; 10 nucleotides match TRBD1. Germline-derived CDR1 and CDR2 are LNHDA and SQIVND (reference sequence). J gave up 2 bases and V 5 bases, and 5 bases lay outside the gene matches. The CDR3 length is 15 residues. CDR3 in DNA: TGTGCCAGTAGTGGCCAGACAGGGGGCAACTATGGCTACACCTTC. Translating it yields CASSGQTGGNYGYTF. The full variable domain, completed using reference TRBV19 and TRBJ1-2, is DGGITQSPKYLFRKEGQNVTLSCEQNLNHDAMYWYRQDPGQGLRLIYYSQIVNDFQKGDIAEGYSVSREKKESFPLTVTSAQKNPTAFYLCASSGQTGGNYGYTFGSGTRLTVV.

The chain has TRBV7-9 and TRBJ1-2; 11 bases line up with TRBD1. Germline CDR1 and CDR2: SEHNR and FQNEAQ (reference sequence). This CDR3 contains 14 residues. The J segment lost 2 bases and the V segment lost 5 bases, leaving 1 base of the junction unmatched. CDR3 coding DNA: TGTGCCAGCAGCAGGACAGGGGGCAACTATGGCTACACCTTC. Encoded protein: CASSRTGGNYGYTF.

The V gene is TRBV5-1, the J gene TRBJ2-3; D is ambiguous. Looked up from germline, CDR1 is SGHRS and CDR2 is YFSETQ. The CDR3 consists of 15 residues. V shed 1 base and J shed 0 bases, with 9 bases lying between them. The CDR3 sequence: CASSLQFHSTDTQYF. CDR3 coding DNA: TGCGCCAGCAGCTTGCAATTCCATAGCACAGATACGCAGTATTTT.

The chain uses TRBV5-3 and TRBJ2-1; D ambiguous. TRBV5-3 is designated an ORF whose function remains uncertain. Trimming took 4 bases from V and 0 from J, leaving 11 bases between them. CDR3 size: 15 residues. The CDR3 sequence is CARSLRQVSYNEQFF. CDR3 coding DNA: TGTGCCAGAAGCCTCCGTCAGGTCTCCTACAATGAGCAGTTCTTC.

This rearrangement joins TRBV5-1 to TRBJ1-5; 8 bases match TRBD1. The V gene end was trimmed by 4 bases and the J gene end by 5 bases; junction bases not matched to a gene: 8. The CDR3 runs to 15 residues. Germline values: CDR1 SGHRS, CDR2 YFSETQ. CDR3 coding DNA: TGCGCCAGCAGCGGTACAGGGGGAGTTGATCAGCCCCAGCATTTT. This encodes CASSGTGGVDQPQHF.

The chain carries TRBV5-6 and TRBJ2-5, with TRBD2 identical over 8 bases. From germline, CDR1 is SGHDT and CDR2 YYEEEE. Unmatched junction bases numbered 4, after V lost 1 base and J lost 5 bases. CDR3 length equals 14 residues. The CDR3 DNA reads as TGTGCCAGCAGCTTGAGCGCTAGCGGGGAGACCCAGTACTTC. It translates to CASSLSASGETQYF.

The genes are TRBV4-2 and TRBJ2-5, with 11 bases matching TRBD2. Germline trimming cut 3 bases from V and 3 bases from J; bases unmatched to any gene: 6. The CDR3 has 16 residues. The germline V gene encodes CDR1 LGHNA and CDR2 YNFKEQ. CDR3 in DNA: TGTGCCAGCAGCCAGACCGGGACTAGCGGAAAAGAGACCCAGTACTTC. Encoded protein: CASSQTGTSGKETQYF.

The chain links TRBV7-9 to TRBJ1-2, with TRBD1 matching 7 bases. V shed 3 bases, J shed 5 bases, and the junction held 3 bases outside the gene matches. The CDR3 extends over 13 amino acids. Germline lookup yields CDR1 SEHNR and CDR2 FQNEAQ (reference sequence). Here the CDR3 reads CASSFQGDYGYTF. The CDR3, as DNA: TGTGCCAGCAGCTTCCAGGGGGATTATGGCTACACCTTC.

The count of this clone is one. The chain's CDR3 is CASSRTDEQFF. The CDR3 DNA reads TGTGCCAGCTCGCGGACAGATGAGCAGTTCTTC. V usage is TRBV18 and J usage is TRBJ2-1; TRBD1 might be the D (6 bases). Deletions cut 6 bases from V and 8 bases from J, with 8 bases between. This CDR3 spans 11 amino acids. CDR1 and CDR2 from the germline V gene are KGHSH and LQKENI.

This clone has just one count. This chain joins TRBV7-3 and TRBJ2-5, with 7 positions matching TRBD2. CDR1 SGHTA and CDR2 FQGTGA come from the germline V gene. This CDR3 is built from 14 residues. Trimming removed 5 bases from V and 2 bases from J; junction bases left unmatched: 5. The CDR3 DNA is TGTGCCAGCAGCCGGAGTAGCGGGCAAGAGACCCAGTACTTC. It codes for CASSRSSGQETQYF. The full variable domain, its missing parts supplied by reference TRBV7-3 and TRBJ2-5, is GAGVSQTPSNKVTEKGKYVELRCDPISGHTALYWYRQSLGQGPEFLIYFQGTGAADDSGLPNDRFFAVRPEGSVSTLKIQRTERGDSAVYLCASSRSSGQETQYFGPGTRLLVL.

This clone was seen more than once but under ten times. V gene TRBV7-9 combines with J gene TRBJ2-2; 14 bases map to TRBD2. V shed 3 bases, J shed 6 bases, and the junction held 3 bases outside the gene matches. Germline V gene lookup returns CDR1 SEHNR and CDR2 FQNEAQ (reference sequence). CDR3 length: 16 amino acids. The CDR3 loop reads CASSFPTSGGAGELFF. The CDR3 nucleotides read TGTGCCAGCAGCTTCCCGACTAGCGGGGGGGCCGGGGAGCTGTTTTTT.

CDR3 bases: TGTGCCAGCAGTGACGGGGGGTCTGGAAACACCATATATTTT. As protein: CASSDGGSGNTIYF. J is TRBJ1-3 and V is TRBV2; D is possibly TRBD1 (5 bases). The CDR3 loop spans 14 amino acids. Trimming took 3 bases from V and 1 from J, leaving 7 bases between them. From germline, CDR1 is SNHLY and CDR2 FYNNEI.

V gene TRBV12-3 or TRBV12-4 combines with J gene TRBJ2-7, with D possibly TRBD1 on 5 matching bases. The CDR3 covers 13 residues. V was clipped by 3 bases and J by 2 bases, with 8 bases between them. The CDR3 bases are TGTGCCAGCAGTTTTTCCAGGGCCTACGAGCAGTACTTC. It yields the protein CASSFSRAYEQYF.

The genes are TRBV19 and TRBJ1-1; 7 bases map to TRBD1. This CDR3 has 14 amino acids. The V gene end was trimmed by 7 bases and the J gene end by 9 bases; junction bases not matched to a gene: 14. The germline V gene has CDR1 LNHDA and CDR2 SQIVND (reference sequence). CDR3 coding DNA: TGTGCCAGTAAGGAGGAGGGGGCGGTGGGTCAAGCTTTCTTT. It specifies CASKEEGAVGQAFF.

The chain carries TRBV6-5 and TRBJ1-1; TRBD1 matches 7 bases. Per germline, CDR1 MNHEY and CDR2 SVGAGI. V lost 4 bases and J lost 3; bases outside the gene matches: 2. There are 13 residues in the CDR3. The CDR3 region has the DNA TGTGCCAGCAGTTTCGACAGGGACACTGAAGCTTTCTTT. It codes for CASSFDRDTEAFF.

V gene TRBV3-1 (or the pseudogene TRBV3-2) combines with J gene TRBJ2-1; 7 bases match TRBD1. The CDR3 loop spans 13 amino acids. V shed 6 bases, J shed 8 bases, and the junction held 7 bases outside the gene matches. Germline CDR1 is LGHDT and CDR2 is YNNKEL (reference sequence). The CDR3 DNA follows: TGTGCCAGCAGACTACAGGGGCGGGATGAGCAGTTCTTC. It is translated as CASRLQGRDEQFF.

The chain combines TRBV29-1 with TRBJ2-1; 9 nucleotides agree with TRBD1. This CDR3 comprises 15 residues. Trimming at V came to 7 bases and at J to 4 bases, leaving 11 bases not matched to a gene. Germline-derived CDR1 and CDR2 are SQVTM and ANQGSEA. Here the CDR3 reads CSAPQPGQGYNEQFF. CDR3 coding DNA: TGCAGCGCCCCACAGCCGGGACAGGGATACAATGAGCAGTTCTTC.